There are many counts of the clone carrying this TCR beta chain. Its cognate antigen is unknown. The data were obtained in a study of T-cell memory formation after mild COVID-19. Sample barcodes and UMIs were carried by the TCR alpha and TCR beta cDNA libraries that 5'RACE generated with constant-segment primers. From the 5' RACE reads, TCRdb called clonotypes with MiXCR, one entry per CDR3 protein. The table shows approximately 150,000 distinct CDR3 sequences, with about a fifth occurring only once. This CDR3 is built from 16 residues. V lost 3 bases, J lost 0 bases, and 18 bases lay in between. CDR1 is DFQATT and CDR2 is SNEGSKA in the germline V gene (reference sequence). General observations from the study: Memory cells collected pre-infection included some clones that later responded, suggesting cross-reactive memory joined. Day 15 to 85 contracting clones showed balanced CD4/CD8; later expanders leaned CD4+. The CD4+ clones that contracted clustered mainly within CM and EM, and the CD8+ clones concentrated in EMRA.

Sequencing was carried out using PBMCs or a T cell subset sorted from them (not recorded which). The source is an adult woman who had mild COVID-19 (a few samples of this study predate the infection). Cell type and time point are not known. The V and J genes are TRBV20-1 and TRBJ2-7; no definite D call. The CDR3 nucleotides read TGCAGTGCTAGCGAGTTGAGACGGAAAATCTCCTACGAGCAGTACTTC. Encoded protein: CSASELRRKISYEQYF.